These 28 T cell receptor beta chains were all obtained from the same sample, sequenced in a study of blood T cell repertoires in COVID-19. The method was immunoSEQ multiplex PCR; TCRdb's version includes in-frame clones alone and lacks a portion of them. The sample holds 150,000 to 200,000 clones, 86% seen once. The sample was peripheral blood. The receptors here all came from a woman in her 70s with acute or convalescent COVID-19.

The chain couples TRBV11-2 to TRBJ2-1; 11 bases are shared with TRBD2. The CDR3 is 16 residues long. The V and J ends lost 6 bases and 5 bases, in that order; junction bases with no gene match: 9. Per the germline V gene, CDR1 is SGHAT and CDR2 is FQNNGV. The CDR3 coding sequence is TGTGCCAGCAGACCCCCCGGGACTAGCGGAAACAATGAGCAGTTCTTC. Translated: CASRPPGTSGNNEQFF.

This chain links TRBV19 with TRBJ2-7; the match to TRBD1 covers 7 bases. This CDR3 region has 17 residues. The germline CDR1 and CDR2 sequences are LNHDA and SQIVND (reference sequence). V gave up 4 bases and J gave up 2 bases; unmatched junction bases: 14. The chain's CDR3 is CASSNAQGRGGTYEQYF. The CDR3 nucleotides read TGTGCCAGTAGTAACGCACAGGGGCGCGGAGGTACCTACGAGCAGTACTTC.

The chain couples TRBV6-2 or TRBV6-3 to TRBJ1-5; 8 nucleotides match TRBD1. Per the germline V gene, CDR1 is MNHEY and CDR2 is SVGEGT. V shed 2 bases and J 6 bases; nucleotides not matched to a gene: 9. CDR3 length: 16 residues. The CDR3, as DNA: TGTGCCAGCAGTTACCTTGGACAGGGAGCGGGTCAGCCCCAGCATTTT. This codes for CASSYLGQGAGQPQHF.

V usage is TRBV7-2 and J usage is TRBJ1-5; D might be TRBD1 (5 bases). Trimming cost V 3 bases and J 5 bases, with 14 bases left between them. CDR3 length: 15 amino acids. Germline CDR1 reads SGHTA; CDR2 reads FQGNSA. DNA of the CDR3: TGTGCCAGCAGCTTCTTCCAGGGCGGATATCAGCCCCAGCATTTT. It encodes CASSFFQGGYQPQHF.

The chain carries TRBV2 and TRBJ1-5; 9 nucleotides agree with TRBD1. The CDR3 spans 14 residues. The J segment lost 7 bases and the V segment lost 6 bases, leaving 7 bases of the junction unmatched. Germline CDR1 SNHLY, CDR2 FYNNEI. The chain's CDR3 is CASRPRQGGQPQHF. The DNA for the CDR3 is TGTGCCAGCAGACCCAGACAGGGGGGACAGCCCCAGCATTTT.

The V gene is TRBV6-5, the J gene TRBJ1-2, with 10 nucleotides matching TRBD1. The ends lost 6 bases at V and 7 bases at J; junction bases unmatched: 11. The CDR3 sequence is 15 residues long. Germline CDR1 and CDR2: MNHEY and SVGAGI. CDR3 in amino acids: CASSGTGAGTIGYTF. Written as DNA, the CDR3 is TGTGCCAGCAGCGGGACAGGGGCGGGAACTATTGGCTACACCTTC.

The DNA of the CDR3 is TGTGCCAGTAGCCCCCGGGACAGGTCGGCTTACACCTTC. Translated, it gives CASSPRDRSAYTF. The V and J genes are TRBV19 and TRBJ1-2; 8 positions agree with TRBD1. CDR1 and CDR2 from the germline V gene are LNHDA and SQIVND (reference sequence). The CDR3 has 13 residues. V lost 6 bases and J lost 11; bases outside the gene matches: 11.

This clone came up once. The chain has TRBV6-2 or TRBV6-3 and TRBJ2-4, with D possibly TRBD1 on 5 matching bases. V lost 2 bases and J 0 bases, leaving 5 bases between the germline ends. The CDR3 consists of 14 residues. Germline V lookup: CDR1 MNHEY, CDR2 SVGEGT. The DNA for the CDR3 is TGTGCCAGCAGTTACAGGGGAGCCAAAAACATTCAGTACTTC. This encodes CASSYRGAKNIQYF.

The rearrangement uses TRBV6-5 and TRBJ1-2, with D possibly TRBD1 on 6 matching bases. Per the germline V gene, CDR1 is MNHEY and CDR2 is SVGAGI. Trimming pared 4 bases from V and 3 bases from J, leaving 12 bases between. The CDR3 contains 14 residues. This CDR3 is CASSLYRVDYGYTF. As DNA, the CDR3 is TGTGCCAGCAGTTTGTACAGGGTCGACTATGGCTACACCTTC.

The chain is built from TRBV6-2 or TRBV6-3 and TRBJ2-3, with unresolved D. V was cut by 0 bases and J by 6 bases, with 7 bases left in between. This CDR3 is built from 13 residues. Germline V gives CDR1 MNHEY, CDR2 SVGEGT. CDR3 residues: CASSYSGSDTQYF. DNA of the CDR3: TGTGCCAGCAGTTACTCGGGCAGCGATACGCAGTATTTT.

The rearrangement uses TRBV5-5 and TRBJ1-5; D is unclear. The CDR3 extends over 13 amino acids. Germline lookup yields CDR1 SGHKS and CDR2 YYEKEE (reference sequence). Trimming took off 1 base at V and 4 bases at J, with 6 bases between the two ends. CDR3 region: CASSLFLNQPQHF. CDR3 sequence (DNA): TGTGCCAGCAGCTTGTTTCTGAATCAGCCCCAGCATTTT.

The V gene is TRBV24-1, the J gene TRBJ1-5; D possibly corresponds to TRBD1 (6 bases). Germline V gene sequence: CDR1 KGHDR, CDR2 SFDVKD. The CDR3 length is 15 residues. Deletions cut 2 bases from V and 5 bases from J, with 12 bases between. This CDR3 reads CATSDSHRVDQPQHF. For the CDR3, the DNA is TGTGCCACCAGTGATTCTCACAGGGTGGATCAGCCCCAGCATTTT.

The CDR3 DNA sequence: TGTGCTACCCCCTCCGGGACTGGTGAGCAGTACTTC. This codes for CATPSGTGEQYF. The chain employs TRBV28 and TRBJ2-7; D possibly corresponds to TRBD2 (6 bases). This CDR3 has 12 residues. Looked up from germline, CDR1 is MDHEN and CDR2 is SYDVKM.

The chain combines TRBV5-1 with TRBJ1-2; TRBD1 matches 8 bases. Germline V gene data show CDR1 as SGHRS and CDR2 as YFSETQ. The CDR3 has 15 residues. V was clipped by 3 bases and J by 8 bases; unmatched bases: 12. The CDR3 DNA follows: TGCGCCAGCAGCTCGGACAGGGCGGGAATTGACGGCTACACCTTC. This sequence encodes CASSSDRAGIDGYTF.

CDR3 nucleotides: TGTGCCAGCATGGACACCTTGAACACTGAAGCTTTCTTT. It is translated as CASMDTLNTEAFF. The chain has TRBV6-5 and TRBJ1-1, with D possibly matching TRBD1 (5 bases). Trimming cost V 7 bases and J 0 bases, with 9 bases left between them. This CDR3 spans 13 amino acids. Germline CDR1 is MNHEY and CDR2 is SVGAGI.

This rearrangement joins TRBV28 to TRBJ2-3; D is possibly TRBD2 (6 bases). Per the germline V gene, CDR1 is MDHEN and CDR2 is SYDVKM. The CDR3 has 15 amino acids. V dropped 4 bases and J dropped 0 bases, with 11 bases sitting between them. CDR3 in amino acids: CASSSAGSSTDTQYF. The CDR3 coding sequence is TGTGCCAGCAGTTCCGCGGGGTCGAGCACAGATACGCAGTATTTT. Filled out from reference TRBV28 and TRBJ2-3, the complete variable domain reads DVKVTQSSRYLVKRTGEKVFLECVQDMDHENMFWYRQDPGLGLRLIYFSYDVKMKEKGDIPEGYSVSREKKERFSLILESASTNQTSMYLCASSSAGSSTDTQYFGPGTRLTVL.

The chain joins TRBV10-3 to TRBJ1-2; 9 bases line up with TRBD1. The CDR3 runs to 14 residues. V dropped 7 bases and J dropped 6; count of bases not matched to a gene: 9. In germline, CDR1 is ENHRY, CDR2 SYGVKD. CDR3 sequence reads: CAITPGQGIDGYTF. The DNA for the CDR3 is TGTGCCATCACCCCGGGACAGGGTATCGATGGCTACACCTTC.

The chain is built from TRBV5-1 and TRBJ1-3, with D possibly matching TRBD1 (5 bases). From germline, CDR1 is SGHRS and CDR2 YFSETQ. The CDR3 loop spans 16 amino acids. Trimming took off 0 bases at V and 2 bases at J, with 12 bases between the two ends. The CDR3 spells CASSLDSGVAGNTIYF. For the CDR3, the DNA is TGCGCCAGCAGCTTGGATTCGGGGGTGGCTGGAAACACCATATATTTT.

The chain couples TRBV4-3 to TRBJ2-7; TRBD2 is a possible D gene (6 bases). The CDR3 totals 15 residues. The germline V gene encodes CDR1 LGHNA and CDR2 YSLEER. Trimming pared 0 bases from V and 4 bases from J, leaving 13 bases between. The CDR3 spells CASSQERVGGYEQYF. The CDR3 bases are TGCGCCAGCAGCCAAGAGCGAGTCGGGGGTTACGAGCAGTACTTC.

The chain recombines TRBV28 with TRBJ1-5; D is possibly TRBD1 (6 bases). Germline CDR1 reads MDHEN; CDR2 reads SYDVKM. V lost 2 bases and J lost 4, with 15 bases in between. The CDR3 runs 16 residues. The DNA of the CDR3 is TGTGCCAGCAGTTTAATTCGGGGGGCAGGGAATCAGCCCCAGCATTTT. Translation gives CASSLIRGAGNQPQHF.

The chain is built from TRBV27 and TRBJ1-4; 8 bases match TRBD1. Germline-derived CDR1 and CDR2 are MNHEY and SMNVEV (reference sequence). This CDR3 has 15 residues. With 5 bases clipped from V and 5 bases from J, the junction kept 7 bases outside the gene matches. The CDR3 nucleotides read TGTGCCAGCAGTACCCACAGGGGGATGAATGAAAAACTGTTTTTT. Translated, it gives CASSTHRGMNEKLFF.

The rearrangement links TRBV3-1 (or the pseudogene TRBV3-2) to TRBJ1-3; D unresolved. Germline values: CDR1 LGHDT, CDR2 YNNKEL (reference sequence). With 3 bases removed from V and 0 bases from J, the gap between germline ends came to 9 bases. The CDR3 is made up of 15 amino acids. The CDR3 DNA reads as TGTGCCAGCAGCCAGGGCCGTCACTCTGGAAACACCATATATTTT. Translation: CASSQGRHSGNTIYF.

V usage is TRBV30 and J usage is TRBJ1-6, with D possibly matching TRBD1 (5 bases). Germline CDR1 and CDR2: GTSNPN and SVGIG (reference sequence). The CDR3 spans 14 residues. The V end was cut by 2 bases, the J end by 9 bases, with 14 bases between. The CDR3: CAWSTPPGGSPLHF. In DNA, the CDR3 is TGTGCCTGGAGTACGCCTCCGGGGGGTTCACCCCTCCACTTT.

The rearrangement links TRBV7-2 to TRBJ1-2; TRBD1 might be the D (6 bases). The CDR3 spans 14 residues. Germline values: CDR1 SGHTA, CDR2 FQGNSA. V dropped 5 bases and J dropped 4 bases, with 14 bases sitting between them. For the CDR3, the DNA is TGTGCCAGCAGCCCTCACAGGGATACCTATGGCTACACCTTC. Protein: CASSPHRDTYGYTF.

This chain joins TRBV6-1 and TRBJ2-1, with 7 bases matching TRBD2. Germline-derived CDR1 and CDR2 are MNHNS and SASEGT. The V and J ends lost 1 base and 7 bases, in that order; junction bases with no gene match: 7. The CDR3 loop spans 15 amino acids. The CDR3 reads CASSEDAGVFNEQFF. CDR3 DNA sequence: TGTGCCAGCAGTGAAGATGCGGGAGTATTTAATGAGCAGTTCTTC.

The J gene is TRBJ2-5, the V gene TRBV5-1; the D gene is possibly TRBD2 (6 bases). The CDR3 runs 13 residues. V dropped 5 bases and J dropped 2 bases, with 10 bases sitting between them. The germline CDR1 and CDR2 sequences are SGHRS and YFSETQ. CDR3 in amino acids: CASRVGSQETQYF. DNA of the CDR3: TGCGCCAGCAGGGTCGGGAGTCAAGAGACCCAGTACTTC. Complete variable domain (other parts from reference TRBV5-1 and TRBJ2-5): KAGVTQTPRYLIKTRGQQVTLSCSPISGHRSVSWYQQTPGQGLQFLFEYFSETQRNKGNFPGRFSGRQFSNSRSEMNVSTLELGDSALYLCASRVGSQETQYFGPGTRLLVL.

J is TRBJ2-1 and V is TRBV5-1; no definite D call. The CDR3 spans 15 residues. Trimming took 4 bases from V and 1 from J, leaving 12 bases between them. From germline, CDR1 is SGHRS and CDR2 YFSETQ. The CDR3 sequence is CASSPGLTSYNEQFF. In nucleotides, the CDR3 is TGCGCCAGCAGCCCCGGGTTAACATCCTACAATGAGCAGTTCTTC.

This chain uses TRBV19 with TRBJ2-4; TRBD1 is a possible D gene (6 bases). V lost 5 bases and J 1 base, leaving 6 bases between the germline ends. Germline CDR1 and CDR2: LNHDA and SQIVND (reference sequence). This CDR3 spans 13 amino acids. CDR3 sequence: CASSDRAKNIQYF. The CDR3 bases are TGTGCCAGTAGTGACAGGGCCAAAAACATTCAGTACTTC. The full variable domain, with the rest looked up from reference TRBV19 and TRBJ2-4, is DGGITQSPKYLFRKEGQNVTLSCEQNLNHDAMYWYRQDPGQGLRLIYYSQIVNDFQKGDIAEGYSVSREKKESFPLTVTSAQKNPTAFYLCASSDRAKNIQYFGAGTRLSVL.